These 21 T cell receptor beta chains share one sample of origin, sequenced in a study of blood T cell repertoires in COVID-19. Libraries were prepared by immunoSEQ multiplex PCR; TCRdb keeps only in-frame clonotypes and omits some of them. This sample has 95,000 to 100,000 clones, with 65% to 85% found just once. The sequenced sample was peripheral blood. Every receptor here comes from a woman aged 55-69 years with acute or convalescent COVID-19.

The CDR3 here is CASSQTYRDRVPNYGYTF. CDR3 bases: TGTGCCAGCAGCCAAACCTACCGGGACAGGGTCCCCAACTATGGCTACACCTTC. The chain carries TRBV4-2 and TRBJ1-2; 9 nucleotides agree with TRBD1. The CDR3 has 18 amino acids. CDR1 is LGHNA, CDR2 YNFKEQ, per germline. The junction had 12 bases not matched to a gene; V was cut back by 2 bases and J by 2 bases.

V is TRBV29-1 and J is TRBJ1-2; D is ambiguous. CDR3 length: 11 amino acids. V lost 0 bases and J 8 bases, leaving 7 bases between the germline ends. CDR1 and CDR2 from the germline V gene are SQVTM and ANQGSEA. For the CDR3, the DNA is TGCAGCGTTGAAGATCCCGTGGGCTACACCTTC. It encodes CSVEDPVGYTF.

This sequence joins TRBV9 and TRBJ2-3, with D uncertain. This CDR3 contains 13 residues. Trimming stripped 5 bases from V and 1 base from J, with 8 bases between. Germline CDR1 SGDLS, CDR2 YYNGEE. The CDR3 is CASRSPGTDTQYF. In DNA, the CDR3 is TGTGCCAGCAGGAGCCCGGGCACAGATACGCAGTATTTT. Complete variable domain (other parts from reference TRBV9 and TRBJ2-3): DSGVTQTPKHLITATGQRVTLRCSPRSGDLSVYWYQQSLDQGLQFLIQYYNGEERAKGNILERFSAQQFPDLHSELNLSSLELGDSALYFCASRSPGTDTQYFGPGTRLTVL.

J is TRBJ2-2 and V is TRBV30; D unclear. CDR1 is GTSNPN and CDR2 is SVGIG in the germline V gene (reference sequence). This CDR3 region has 12 residues. V was cut by 2 bases and J by 5 bases, with 6 bases left in between. The CDR3 DNA follows: TGTGCCTGGAGTTGGGCGACCGGGGAGCTGTTTTTT. Translated: CAWSWATGELFF.

The V gene is TRBV4-1, the J gene TRBJ1-2, with 7 bases identical to TRBD1. The V gene end was trimmed by 4 bases and the J gene end by 1 base; junction bases not matched to a gene: 6. Germline V gene data show CDR1 as MGHRA and CDR2 as YSYEKL. This CDR3 has 15 residues. CDR3 bases: TGCGCCAGCAGCCCCACAGGGGCGGGTAACTATGGCTACACCTTC. Translating it yields CASSPTGAGNYGYTF.

The genes are TRBV19 and TRBJ1-2; D perhaps matches TRBD1 (6 bases). CDR3 length: 12 residues. The germline CDR1 and CDR2 sequences are LNHDA and SQIVND (reference sequence). The ends were cut back, 3 bases at V and 5 bases at J, with 7 bases in the middle. The CDR3 nucleotides are TGTGCCAGTAGTATGACAGGTTATGGCTACACCTTC. Protein sequence: CASSMTGYGYTF.

V gene TRBV5-1 combines with J gene TRBJ1-6; maybe TRBD1 (6 bases). CDR3 size: 14 residues. Germline CDR1 is SGHRS and CDR2 is YFSETQ. V was trimmed by 0 bases and J by 9 bases, leaving 10 bases between them. CDR3 nucleotides: TGCGCCAGCAGCTTGGAAGCCAGGGGTTCACCCCTCCACTTT. This encodes CASSLEARGSPLHF.

This rearrangement joins TRBV5-5 to TRBJ2-7; 11 nucleotides line up with TRBD2. V dropped 2 bases and J dropped 4; count of bases not matched to a gene: 5. The CDR3 contains 15 residues. In germline, CDR1 is SGHKS, CDR2 YYEKEE (reference sequence). This CDR3 reads CASSFLAGGNYEQYF. Written as DNA, the CDR3 is TGTGCCAGCAGCTTCCTAGCGGGGGGAAATTACGAGCAGTACTTC.

The chain employs TRBV7-6 and TRBJ1-3, with a weak D call TRBD1 (6 bases). CDR1 SGHVS and CDR2 FNYEAQ come from the germline V gene. The CDR3 extends over 19 amino acids. The V end was cut by 1 base, the J end by 0 bases, with 19 bases between. CDR3 region: CASSLGGSTGPFSGNTIYF. The CDR3 DNA sequence: TGTGCCAGCAGCTTAGGGGGATCTACAGGGCCATTCTCTGGAAACACCATATATTTT.

The genes are TRBV5-6 and TRBJ1-6; no firm D call. The CDR3 loop spans 15 amino acids. Trimming removed 1 base from V and 3 bases from J, with 8 bases in between. CDR1 and CDR2 (germline): SGHDT, YYEEEE. The CDR3 nucleotides are TGTGCCAGCAGCTTGTTGGCAGTCTATAATTCACCCCTCCACTTT. It encodes CASSLLAVYNSPLHF.

The J gene is TRBJ1-2, the V gene TRBV3-1 (or the pseudogene TRBV3-2), with 9 bases matching TRBD1. Germline V gene sequence: CDR1 LGHDT, CDR2 YNNKEL (reference sequence). CDR3 size: 15 residues. Losses at the gene ends were 0 bases for V and 8 bases for J; bases not matched to a gene: 7. The CDR3 DNA follows: TGTGCCAGCAGCCAAGATGGTACAGGGGGCAGGGGCTACACCTTC. It encodes CASSQDGTGGRGYTF.

This CDR3 reads CASRRQPGDTEAFF. CDR3 coding DNA: TGTGCCAGCCGGAGGCAGCCAGGGGACACTGAAGCTTTCTTT. The chain joins TRBV5-4 to TRBJ1-1; D perhaps matches TRBD1 (6 bases). V lost 7 bases, J lost 3 bases, and 16 bases lay in between. The germline CDR1 and CDR2 sequences are SGHNT and YYREEE (reference sequence). This CDR3 has 14 residues.

The chain is built from TRBV6-5 and TRBJ1-4; D uncertain. The CDR3 runs 13 residues. Trimming took off 6 bases at V and 0 bases at J, with 5 bases between the two ends. Germline loops: CDR1 MNHEY, CDR2 SVGAGI. Here the CDR3 reads CASRTSTNEKLFF. Written as DNA, the CDR3 is TGTGCCAGCAGAACATCAACTAATGAAAAACTGTTTTTT.

V is TRBV5-4 and J is TRBJ2-5; the D gene is possibly TRBD1 (6 bases). CDR1 and CDR2 from the germline V gene are SGHNT and YYREEE (reference sequence). This CDR3 region has 14 residues. V lost 4 bases and J 2 bases, leaving 12 bases between the germline ends. The CDR3 nucleotides read TGTGCCAGCAGCCGACAGGACACACAAGAGACCCAGTACTTC. Protein sequence: CASSRQDTQETQYF.

The chain carries TRBV7-2 and TRBJ1-1; possible D gene TRBD1, 6 bases. V was pared by 9 bases and J by 4 bases, with 18 bases between. This CDR3 is 14 amino acids long. Germline lookup yields CDR1 SGHTA and CDR2 FQGNSA. For the CDR3, the DNA is TGTGCCAGTATACTCGCGGGGGGGGCCACTGAAGCTTTCTTT. Protein product: CASILAGGATEAFF.

The CDR3 DNA follows: TGCGCCAGCAGCCAACGACAGGGAGGAGACTATGGCTACACCTTC. Amino acids: CASSQRQGGDYGYTF. The chain uses TRBV4-1 and TRBJ1-2; 7 bases match TRBD1. This CDR3 is built from 15 residues. Germline V gene lookup returns CDR1 MGHRA and CDR2 YSYEKL. V lost 2 bases and J lost 3; bases outside the gene matches: 6.

This chain connects TRBV30 to TRBJ2-2; D might be TRBD1 (5 bases). There are 15 residues in the CDR3. Germline CDR1 and CDR2: GTSNPN and SVGIG (reference sequence). Trimming removed 0 bases at V and 0 bases at J, with 8 bases between. The CDR3 nucleotides read TGTGCCTGGAGTGTGGACACTTCGAACACCGGGGAGCTGTTTTTT. Protein product: CAWSVDTSNTGELFF.

CDR3 DNA sequence: TGTGCCATCAGGGCAGGGCTAACCTACGAGCAGTACTTC. This sequence encodes CAIRAGLTYEQYF. The V gene is TRBV10-3, the J gene TRBJ2-7, with D possibly matching TRBD1 (5 bases). V was clipped by 6 bases and J by 2 bases, with 11 bases between them. The length of the CDR3 is 13 residues. The V gene's germline CDR1 is ENHRY and CDR2 SYGVKD.

This rearrangement joins TRBV5-1 to TRBJ1-1; tentative D call: TRBD1 (6 bases). The V gene lost 2 bases and the J gene lost 1 base, with 15 bases spanning the gap. This CDR3 comprises 16 residues. CDR1 and CDR2 (germline): SGHRS, YFSETQ. For the CDR3, the DNA is TGCGCCAGCAGCTTTACAGGGTCGGTTGGGAACACTGAAGCTTTCTTT. Amino acid sequence: CASSFTGSVGNTEAFF. The full variable domain, with the rest looked up from reference TRBV5-1 and TRBJ1-1, is KAGVTQTPRYLIKTRGQQVTLSCSPISGHRSVSWYQQTPGQGLQFLFEYFSETQRNKGNFPGRFSGRQFSNSRSEMNVSTLELGDSALYLCASSFTGSVGNTEAFFGQGTRLTVV.

The chain carries TRBV7-2 and TRBJ1-2; D uncertain. Trimming cost V 0 bases and J 5 bases, with 13 bases left between them. The CDR3 sequence is 15 residues long. Per germline, CDR1 SGHTA and CDR2 FQGNSA. CDR3 bases: TGTGCCAGCAGCTTAGCTCGGCAGTTACTATATGGCTACACCTTC. Protein: CASSLARQLLYGYTF.

Here the CDR3 reads CASSFSGNEKLFF. The CDR3 DNA reads TGTGCCAGCAGCTTCTCCGGTAATGAAAAACTGTTTTTT. The chain recombines TRBV11-3 with TRBJ1-4, with unresolved D. Looked up from germline, CDR1 is SGHNT and CDR2 is YENEEA. There are 13 residues in the CDR3. V lost 3 bases, J lost 4 bases, and 6 bases lay in between.